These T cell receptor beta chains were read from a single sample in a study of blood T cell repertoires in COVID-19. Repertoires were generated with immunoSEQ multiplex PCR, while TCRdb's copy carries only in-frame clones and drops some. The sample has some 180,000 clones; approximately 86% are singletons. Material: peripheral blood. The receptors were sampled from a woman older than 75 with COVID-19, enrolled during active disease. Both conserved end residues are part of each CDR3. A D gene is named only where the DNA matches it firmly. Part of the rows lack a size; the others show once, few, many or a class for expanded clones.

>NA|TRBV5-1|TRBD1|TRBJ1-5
TGCGCCAGCAGCTTGGGGTCAGGGGGAGGCAATCAGCCCCAGCATTTT
CASSLGSGGGNQPQHF
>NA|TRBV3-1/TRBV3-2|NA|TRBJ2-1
TGTGCCAGCAGCCGCCGGGGAGGGGGTTACAATGAGCAGTTCTTC
CASSRRGGGYNEQFF
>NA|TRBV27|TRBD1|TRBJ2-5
TGTGCCAGCAGTCTTCTCGGGCAGGGGGAAGAGACCCAGTACTTC
CASSLLGQGEETQYF
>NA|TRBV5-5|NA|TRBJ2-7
TGTGCCAGCAGCTGGGAACTAGGATTCCTCACCTACGAGCAGTACTTC
CASSWELGFLTYEQYF
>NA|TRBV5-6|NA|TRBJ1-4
TGTGCCAGCAGCCCCTCACCGGGCCCGGGAAACGAAAAACTGTTTTTT
CASSPSPGPGNEKLFF
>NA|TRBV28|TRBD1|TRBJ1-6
TGTGCCAGCAGTCCTGGGGGGACAGCCTATAATTCACCCCTCCACTTT
CASSPGGTAYNSPLHF
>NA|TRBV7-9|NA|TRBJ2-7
TGTGCCAGCCGGGATAGCGGCTCCTACGAGCAGTACTTC
CASRDSGSYEQYF
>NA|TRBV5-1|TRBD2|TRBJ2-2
TGCGCCAGCAGCCGGGGAGGGTTTGGGACCGGGGAGCTGTTTTTT
CASSRGGFGTGELFF
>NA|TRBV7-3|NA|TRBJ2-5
TGTGCCAGCAGCCAAACTCGTCGCGAGACCCAGTACTTC
CASSQTRRETQYF
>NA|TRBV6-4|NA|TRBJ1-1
TGTGCCAGCAGTTCCGACAGGAACACTGAAGCTTTCTTT
CASSSDRNTEAFF
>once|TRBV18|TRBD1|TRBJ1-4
TGTGCCAGCTCACCGGGGACAGCTAATGAAAAACTGTTTTTT
CASSPGTANEKLFF
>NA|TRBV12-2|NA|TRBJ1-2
TGTGCAAGTCGCTTAGCGGGCACAGGGGGGGACTATGGCTACACCTTC
CASRLAGTGGDYGYTF
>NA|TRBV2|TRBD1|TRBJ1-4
TGTGCCAGCAAGAGGGGCAGGGGGCTAACTAATGAAAAACTGTTTTTT
CASKRGRGLTNEKLFF
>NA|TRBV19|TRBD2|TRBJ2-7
TGTGCCAGTAGTATCCATGCCGGGACTAGCGGCAGCTCCTACGAGCAGTACTTC
CASSIHAGTSGSSYEQYF
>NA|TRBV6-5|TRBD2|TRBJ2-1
TGTGCCAGCAGTAGACTAGCGGGAGGGGTCAATGAGCAGTTCTTC
CASSRLAGGVNEQFF
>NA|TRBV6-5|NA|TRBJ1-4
TGTGCCAGCACCCCAGGCTCTAATGAAAAACTGTTTTTT
CASTPGSNEKLFF
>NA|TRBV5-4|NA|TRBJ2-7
TGTGCCAGCAGCAACAACCAGGGGTTCTCCTACGAGCAGTACTTC
CASSNNQGFSYEQYF
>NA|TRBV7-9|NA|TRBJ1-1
TGTGCCAGCAGCTTATCGACAGTGAACACTGAAGCTTTCTTT
CASSLSTVNTEAFF
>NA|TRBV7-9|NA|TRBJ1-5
TGTGCCAGCAGCTTAGCCACTACGAATCAGCCCCAGCATTTT
CASSLATTNQPQHF
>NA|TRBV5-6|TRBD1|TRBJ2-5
TGTGCCAGCAGCTCCGCCCGGACAGGGCTTGGAGAGACCCAGTACTTC
CASSSARTGLGETQYF
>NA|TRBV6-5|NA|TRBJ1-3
TGTGCCAGCAGGGGCCCAGGGGTCAACACCATATATTTT
CASRGPGVNTIYF
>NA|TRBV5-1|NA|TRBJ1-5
TGCGCCAGCAGCCCGGGAGGGCGGGCCCGGCAGCCCCAGCATTTT
CASSPGGRARQPQHF
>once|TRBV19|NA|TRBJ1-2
TGTGCCAGTAGTATAGTTCCAGGGAACTATGGCTACACCTTC
CASSIVPGNYGYTF
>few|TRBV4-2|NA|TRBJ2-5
TGTGCCAGCAGCCAAGAGCGAGGGCCCACAGAGACCCAGTACTTC
CASSQERGPTETQYF
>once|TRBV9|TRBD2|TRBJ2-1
TGTGCCAGCAGCGTAGCGGGGGGAACCTACAATGAGCAGTTCTTC
CASSVAGGTYNEQFF
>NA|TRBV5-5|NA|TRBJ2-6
TGTGCCAGCAGCTTAGGTCAGGCGACCAACGTCCTGACTTTC
CASSLGQATNVLTF
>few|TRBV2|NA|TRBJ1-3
TGTGCCAGTGGACAGACTTCAGGAAACACCATATATTTT
CASGQTSGNTIYF
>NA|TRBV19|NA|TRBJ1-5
TGTGCCAGTACCCTTGGGGGGGGGTTCAATCAGCCCCAGCATTTT
CASTLGGGFNQPQHF
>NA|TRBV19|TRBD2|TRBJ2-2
TGTGCCAGTGTGGGGGACTACAACACCGGGGAGCTGTTTTTT
CASVGDYNTGELFF
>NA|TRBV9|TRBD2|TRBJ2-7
TGTGCCAGCAGCGTAGAAGCGGGAGGTTACGAGCAGTACTTC
CASSVEAGGYEQYF
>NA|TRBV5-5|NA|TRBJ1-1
TGTGCCAGCAGCTCCGGACTAGGAGGCACTGAAGCTTTCTTT
CASSSGLGGTEAFF
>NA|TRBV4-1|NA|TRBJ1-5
TGCGCCAGCAGCCAAGAGGAAAGGGGTCAGCCCCAGCATTTT
CASSQEERGQPQHF
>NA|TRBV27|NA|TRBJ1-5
TGTGCCAGCAGTTGGGTGGGGGGGCCCCAGCATTTT
CASSWVGGPQHF
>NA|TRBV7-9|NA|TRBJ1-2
TGTGCCAGCAGCTTGAACGGGAATGGCTACACCTTC
CASSLNGNGYTF
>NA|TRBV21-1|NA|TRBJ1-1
TGTGCCAGCAGCGCCCCATCGACAGTCTCAGTCACTGAAGCTTTCTTT
CASSAPSTVSVTEAFF
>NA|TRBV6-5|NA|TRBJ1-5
TGTGCCAGCAGTTACTTGAGAAATCAGCCCCAGCATTTT
CASSYLRNQPQHF
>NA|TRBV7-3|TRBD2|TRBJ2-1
TGTGCCAGCAGCTTAGGTGCTAGCGGGGGGTCCTCCTACAATGAGCAGTTCTTC
CASSLGASGGSSYNEQFF
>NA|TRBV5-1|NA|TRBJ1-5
TGCGCCAGCAGCTTGTCCCCTACAGAGAGGGGCAATCAGCCCCAGCATTTT
CASSLSPTERGNQPQHF
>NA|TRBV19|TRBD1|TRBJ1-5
TGTGCCAGTAGAGAGCAGGGGGCAAGTCCCCAGCATTTT
CASREQGASPQHF
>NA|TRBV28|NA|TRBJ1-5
TGTGCCAGCAGTCCTTTGGGTACAGGTCCGTCCAATCAGCCCCAGCATTTT
CASSPLGTGPSNQPQHF
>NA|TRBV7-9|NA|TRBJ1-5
TGTGCCAGCAGCTTAAGGGGGAGCAATCAGCCCCAGCATTTT
CASSLRGSNQPQHF
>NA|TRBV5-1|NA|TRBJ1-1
TGCGCCAGCAGCTGGGGGGACGGTGACATAGGGACTGAAGCTTTCTTT
CASSWGDGDIGTEAFF
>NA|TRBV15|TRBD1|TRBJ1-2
TGTGCCACCGCTACCACAGGGGTTATTGGCTACACCTTC
CATATTGVIGYTF
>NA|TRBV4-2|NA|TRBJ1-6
TGTGCCAGCAGGGTACCCAGGGATTATTCACCCCTCCACTTT
CASRVPRDYSPLHF
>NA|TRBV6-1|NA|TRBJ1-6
TGTGCCAGCAGTGACAGGGTCCGGACACCCCTCCACTTT
CASSDRVRTPLHF
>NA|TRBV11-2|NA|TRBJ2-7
TGTGCCAGCAGCTTAGTTCGGACAGAGTACGAGCAGTACTTC
CASSLVRTEYEQYF
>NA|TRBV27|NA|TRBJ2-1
TGTGCCAGCAGGTATACAGGGAATGCTGAGCAGTTCTTC
CASRYTGNAEQFF
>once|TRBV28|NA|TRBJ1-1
TGTGCCAGCACCCGGGGGGCGGTAAAAGCTTTCTTT
CASTRGAVKAFF
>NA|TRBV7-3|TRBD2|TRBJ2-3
TGTGCCAGCAGCTTAACTGGGCTAGCGGGAGCTGATACGCAGTATTTT
CASSLTGLAGADTQYF
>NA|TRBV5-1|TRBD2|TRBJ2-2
TGCGCCAGCAGCTCCCGGGTCGGGGGGATAAACACCGGGGAGCTGTTTTTT
CASSSRVGGINTGELFF
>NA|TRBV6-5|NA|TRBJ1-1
TGTGCCAGCAGGACGCACAGGAACACTGAAGCTTTCTTT
CASRTHRNTEAFF
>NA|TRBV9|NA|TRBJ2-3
TGTGCCAGCAGCGTAGATGGCGCTGGCGGTGTTACGCAGTATTTT
CASSVDGAGGVTQYF
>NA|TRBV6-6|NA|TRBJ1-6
TGTGCCAGCAGCCCCCGGAGGATTCGTGGAGAGAGCTCCTATAATTCACCCCTCCACTTT
CASSPRRIRGESSYNSPLHF
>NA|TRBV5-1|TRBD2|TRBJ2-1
TGCGCCAGCAGCTCCTCATGGACTAGCGGGGGGTCGAATGAGCAGTTCTTC
CASSSSWTSGGSNEQFF
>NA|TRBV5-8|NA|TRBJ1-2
TGTGCCAGCAGCCCCCAGTGGGGCGGTAGGTATGGCTACACCTTC
CASSPQWGGRYGYTF
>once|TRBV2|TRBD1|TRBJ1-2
TGTGCCAGCAGGGACAGGGGGCAGATCTATGGCTACACCTTC
CASRDRGQIYGYTF
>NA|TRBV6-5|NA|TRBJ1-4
TGTGCCAGCCAACAGGGATTTGAAAAACTGTTTTTT
CASQQGFEKLFF
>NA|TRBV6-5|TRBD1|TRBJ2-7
TGTGCCAGCATCCGGGACAGGGACGGTGGCCAGTACTTC
CASIRDRDGGQYF
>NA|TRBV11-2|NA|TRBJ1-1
TGTGCCAGCAGGCGCGTGACCCCGGGACTGGCAATGGGGGCTTTCTTT
CASRRVTPGLAMGAFF